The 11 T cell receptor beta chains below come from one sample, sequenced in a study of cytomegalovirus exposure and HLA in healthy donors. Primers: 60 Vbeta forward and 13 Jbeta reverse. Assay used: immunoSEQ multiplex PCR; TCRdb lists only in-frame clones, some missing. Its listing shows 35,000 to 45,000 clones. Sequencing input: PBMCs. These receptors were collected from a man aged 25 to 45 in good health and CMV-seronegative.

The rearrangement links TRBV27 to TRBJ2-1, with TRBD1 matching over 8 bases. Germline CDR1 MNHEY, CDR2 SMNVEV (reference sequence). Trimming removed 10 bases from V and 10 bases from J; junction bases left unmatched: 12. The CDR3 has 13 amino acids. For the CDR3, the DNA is TGTGCCACCACAGGGGGAGCGCCTGGGGAGCAGTTCTTC. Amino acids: CATTGGAPGEQFF.

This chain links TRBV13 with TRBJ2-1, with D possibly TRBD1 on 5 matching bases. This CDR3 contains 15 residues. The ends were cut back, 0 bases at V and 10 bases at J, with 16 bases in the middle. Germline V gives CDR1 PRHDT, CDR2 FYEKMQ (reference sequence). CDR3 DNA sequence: TGTGCCAGCAGCTTAGGTGGACAAGGGTTTAGGGAGCAGTTCTTC. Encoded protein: CASSLGGQGFREQFF. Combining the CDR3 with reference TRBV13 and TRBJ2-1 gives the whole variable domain AAGVIQSPRHLIKEKRETATLKCYPIPRHDTVYWYQQGPGQDPQFLISFYEKMQSDKGSIPDRFSAQQFSDYHSELNMSSLELGDSALYFCASSLGGQGFREQFFGPGTRLTVL.

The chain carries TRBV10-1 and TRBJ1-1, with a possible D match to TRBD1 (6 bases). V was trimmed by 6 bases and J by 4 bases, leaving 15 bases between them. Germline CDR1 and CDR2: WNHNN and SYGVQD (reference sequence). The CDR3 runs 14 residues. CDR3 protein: CASSHGQRGTEAFF. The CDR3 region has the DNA TGCGCCAGCAGCCACGGACAGAGGGGCACTGAAGCTTTCTTT.

CDR3 residues: CAIRPTGDGHYEQYF. The DNA of the CDR3 is TGTGCCATCAGGCCGACAGGGGATGGACACTACGAGCAGTACTTC. The chain recombines TRBV10-3 with TRBJ2-7; the match to TRBD1 covers 8 bases. CDR1 ENHRY and CDR2 SYGVKD come from the germline V gene. The CDR3 extends over 15 amino acids. The ends lost 6 bases at V and 3 bases at J; junction bases unmatched: 10.

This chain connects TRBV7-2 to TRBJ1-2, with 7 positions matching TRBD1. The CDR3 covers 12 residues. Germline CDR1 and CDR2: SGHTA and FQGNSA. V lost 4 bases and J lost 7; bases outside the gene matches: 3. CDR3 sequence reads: CASSSTGFGYTF. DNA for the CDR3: TGTGCCAGCAGCTCGACAGGGTTTGGCTACACCTTC.

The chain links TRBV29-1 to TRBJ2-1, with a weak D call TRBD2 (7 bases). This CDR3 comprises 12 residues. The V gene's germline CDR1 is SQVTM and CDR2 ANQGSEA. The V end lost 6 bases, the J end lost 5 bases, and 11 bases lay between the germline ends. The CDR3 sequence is CSVGGPDNEQFF. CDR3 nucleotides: TGCAGCGTGGGGGGGCCTGACAATGAGCAGTTCTTC.

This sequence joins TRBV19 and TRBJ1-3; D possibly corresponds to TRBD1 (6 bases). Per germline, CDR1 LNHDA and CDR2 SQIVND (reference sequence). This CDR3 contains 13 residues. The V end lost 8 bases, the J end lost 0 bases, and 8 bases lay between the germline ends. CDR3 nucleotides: TGTGCCAGTCGACAGGTCTCTGGAAACACCATATATTTT. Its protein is CASRQVSGNTIYF. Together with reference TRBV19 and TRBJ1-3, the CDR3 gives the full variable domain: DGGITQSPKYLFRKEGQNVTLSCEQNLNHDAMYWYRQDPGQGLRLIYYSQIVNDFQKGDIAEGYSVSREKKESFPLTVTSAQKNPTAFYLCASRQVSGNTIYFGEGSWLTVV.

In nucleotides, the CDR3 is TGTGCCAGCGCCGGGACAGGGCCCGAGCAGTACTTC. This gives the protein CASAGTGPEQYF. This chain links TRBV9 with TRBJ2-7, with 9 bases lining up with TRBD1. Looked up from germline, CDR1 is SGDLS and CDR2 is YYNGEE. The CDR3 is 12 amino acids. Unmatched junction bases numbered 5, after V lost 7 bases and J lost 6 bases.

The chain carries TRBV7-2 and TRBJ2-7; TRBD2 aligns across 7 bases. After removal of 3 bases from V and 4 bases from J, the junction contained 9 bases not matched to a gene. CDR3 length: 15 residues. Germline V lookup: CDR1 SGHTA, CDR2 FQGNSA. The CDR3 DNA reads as TGTGCCAGCAGCTTGGGAGGGACTTCACGTTACGAGCAGTACTTC. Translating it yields CASSLGGTSRYEQYF.

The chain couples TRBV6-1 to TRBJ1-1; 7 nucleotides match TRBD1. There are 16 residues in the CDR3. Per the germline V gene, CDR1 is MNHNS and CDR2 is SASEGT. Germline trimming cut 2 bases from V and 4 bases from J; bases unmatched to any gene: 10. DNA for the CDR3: TGTGCCAGCAGTGAACTAGGACAGGTGGGTGGCACTGAAGCTTTCTTT. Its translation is CASSELGQVGGTEAFF.

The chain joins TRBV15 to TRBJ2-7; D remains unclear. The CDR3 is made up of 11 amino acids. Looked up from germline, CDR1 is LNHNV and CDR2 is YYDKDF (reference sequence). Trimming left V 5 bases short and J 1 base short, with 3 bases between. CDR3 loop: CATSRSYEQYF. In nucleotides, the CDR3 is TGTGCCACCAGCCGTTCCTACGAGCAGTACTTC.